This T cell receptor (beta chain) was observed in a study of T-cell memory formation after mild COVID-19. Study results and limitations: Clonal second-wave expansions that peaked on day 37 had unconfirmed SARS-CoV-2 specificity. From day 15 to 85, contracting clones were balanced between CD4 and CD8, whereas later expanders leaned toward CD4+.

There are many counts of this clonotype. What it binds is unknown. Each CDR3 protein gets one entry after TCRdb re-called the 5' RACE reads with MiXCR. The sample contains a few hundred thousand distinct CDR3 sequences, 15% to 20% of which appear only once. The material sequenced was PBMCs or a T cell subset sorted from them (not recorded which). This TCR came from a man younger than 30 who had mild COVID-19 (a few samples of this study predate the infection). Cell type and time point are not known.

DNA of the CDR3: TGTGCCAGCAGTTCCGACAGGGTACGGTACGAGCAGTACGTC. Translation gives CASSSDRVRYEQYV. The rearrangement links TRBV28 to TRBJ2-7, with 7 bases that match TRBD1. The CDR3 runs to 14 residues. The ends lost 4 bases at V and 4 bases at J; junction bases unmatched: 7. CDR1 MDHEN and CDR2 SYDVKM come from the germline V gene.